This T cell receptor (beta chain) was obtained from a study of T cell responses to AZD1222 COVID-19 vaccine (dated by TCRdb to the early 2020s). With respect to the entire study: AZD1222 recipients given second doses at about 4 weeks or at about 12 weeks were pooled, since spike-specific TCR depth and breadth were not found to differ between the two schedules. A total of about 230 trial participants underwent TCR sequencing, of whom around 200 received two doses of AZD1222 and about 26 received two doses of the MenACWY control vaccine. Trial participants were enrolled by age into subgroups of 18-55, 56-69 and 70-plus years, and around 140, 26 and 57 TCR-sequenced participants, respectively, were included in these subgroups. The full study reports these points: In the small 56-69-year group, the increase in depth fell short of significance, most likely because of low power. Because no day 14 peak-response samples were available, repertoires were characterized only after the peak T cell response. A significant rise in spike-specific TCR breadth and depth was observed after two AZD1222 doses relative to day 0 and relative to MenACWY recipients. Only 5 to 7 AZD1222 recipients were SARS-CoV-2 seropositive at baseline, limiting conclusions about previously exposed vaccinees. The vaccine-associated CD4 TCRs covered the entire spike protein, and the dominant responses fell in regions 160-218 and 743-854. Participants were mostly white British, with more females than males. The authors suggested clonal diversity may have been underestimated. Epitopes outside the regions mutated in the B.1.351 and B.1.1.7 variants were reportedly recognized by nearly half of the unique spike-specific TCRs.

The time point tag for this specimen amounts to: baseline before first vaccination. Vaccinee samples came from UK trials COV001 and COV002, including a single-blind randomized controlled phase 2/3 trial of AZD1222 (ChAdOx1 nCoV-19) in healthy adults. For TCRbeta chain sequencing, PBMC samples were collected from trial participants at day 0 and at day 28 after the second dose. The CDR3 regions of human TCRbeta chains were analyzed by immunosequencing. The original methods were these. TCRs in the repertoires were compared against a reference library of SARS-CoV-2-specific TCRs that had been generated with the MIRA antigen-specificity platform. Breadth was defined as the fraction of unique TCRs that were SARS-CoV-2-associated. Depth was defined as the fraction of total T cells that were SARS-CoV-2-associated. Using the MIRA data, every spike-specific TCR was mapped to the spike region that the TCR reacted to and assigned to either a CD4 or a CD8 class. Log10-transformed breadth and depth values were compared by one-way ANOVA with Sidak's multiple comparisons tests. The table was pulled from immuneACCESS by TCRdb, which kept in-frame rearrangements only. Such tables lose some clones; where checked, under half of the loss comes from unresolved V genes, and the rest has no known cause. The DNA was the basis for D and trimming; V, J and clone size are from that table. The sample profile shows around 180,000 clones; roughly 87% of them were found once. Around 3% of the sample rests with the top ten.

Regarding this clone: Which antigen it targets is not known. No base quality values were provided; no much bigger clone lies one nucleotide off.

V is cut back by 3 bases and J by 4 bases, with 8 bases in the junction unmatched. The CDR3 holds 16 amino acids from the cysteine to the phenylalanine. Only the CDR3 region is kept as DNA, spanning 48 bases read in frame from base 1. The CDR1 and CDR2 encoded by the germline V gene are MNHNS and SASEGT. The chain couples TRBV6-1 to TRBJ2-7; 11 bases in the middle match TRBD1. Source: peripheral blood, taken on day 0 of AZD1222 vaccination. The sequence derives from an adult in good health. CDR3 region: CASSERVGTGGYEQYF. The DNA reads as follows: TGTGCCAGCAGTGAGAGGGTTGGGACAGGGGGTTACGAGCAGTACTTC.